Each of the 27 T cell receptor beta chains below was sequenced from the same sample in a study of blood T cell repertoires in COVID-19. Sequenced by immunoSEQ multiplex PCR; TCRdb stores in-frame clones only, minus some. This table holds about 430,000 clones, approximately 90% found once. The material sequenced was peripheral blood. These TCRs come from a man between 18 and 35 years old with COVID-19, enrolled during active disease.

The CDR3 sequence is CASRRGTGELFF. The CDR3 DNA sequence: TGCGCCAGCAGGCGGGGAACCGGGGAGCTGTTTTTT. The chain recombines TRBV5-1 with TRBJ2-2; D perhaps matches TRBD2 (6 bases). The CDR3 has 12 residues. The V end was cut by 5 bases, the J end by 5 bases, with 7 bases between. CDR1 and CDR2 (germline): SGHRS, YFSETQ.

Only a few counts were recorded for this clone. The V gene is TRBV25-1, the J gene TRBJ1-2; a weak D match, TRBD1 (5 bases). The CDR3 extends over 14 amino acids. The V gene lost 0 bases and the J gene lost 1 base, with 6 bases spanning the gap. Germline CDR1 MGHDK, CDR2 SYGVNS. In DNA, the CDR3 is TGTGCCAGCAGTGAATATCAGGGTAACTATGGCTACACCTTC. Its translation is CASSEYQGNYGYTF.

The chain combines TRBV2 with TRBJ2-5, with D maybe TRBD2 (5 bases). In germline, CDR1 is SNHLY, CDR2 FYNNEI. V lost 4 bases and J 7 bases, leaving 16 bases between the germline ends. This CDR3 is built from 14 residues. CDR3 coding DNA: TGTGCCAGCAGTGTGAGGGAGACGGGCGGGACCCAGTACTTC. Translation gives CASSVRETGGTQYF.

This chain joins TRBV7-3 and TRBJ1-5; no definite D call. CDR3 length: 17 residues. Trimming stripped 5 bases from V and 1 base from J, with 18 bases between. CDR1 and CDR2 from the germline V gene are SGHTA and FQGTGA. In nucleotides, the CDR3 is TGTGCCAGCAGCCCCGGGGAGGCAGGATCGAGCAATCAGCCCCAGCATTTT. The encoded protein is CASSPGEAGSSNQPQHF.

The V call is TRBV12-3 or TRBV12-4, the J call TRBJ1-1; possibly TRBD1 for D (5 bases). This CDR3 has 13 residues. Trimming shortened V by 6 bases and J by 3 bases, and 11 bases separated the two germline ends. The CDR3 region is CASRGGDYTEAFF. CDR3 bases: TGTGCCAGCAGGGGGGGGGATTACACTGAAGCTTTCTTT.

J is TRBJ2-1 and V is TRBV3-1 (or the pseudogene TRBV3-2), with TRBD2 matching 10 bases. The CDR3 is 18 amino acids. Germline values: CDR1 LGHDT, CDR2 YNNKEL (reference sequence). Trimming at V came to 4 bases and at J to 3 bases, leaving 12 bases not matched to a gene. The CDR3 reads CASSRTSGATPIYNEQFF. The CDR3 nucleotides read TGTGCCAGCAGCCGGACTAGCGGAGCTACTCCGATCTACAATGAGCAGTTCTTC.

The rearrangement links TRBV11-2 to TRBJ1-3; no firm D call. Per germline, CDR1 SGHAT and CDR2 FQNNGV. The ends were cut back, 6 bases at V and 5 bases at J, with 11 bases in the middle. This CDR3 is 13 amino acids long. The CDR3 sequence is CASRLGPRNTIYF. As DNA, the CDR3 is TGTGCCAGCAGACTAGGGCCGCGAAACACCATATATTTT. The whole variable domain, remainder taken from reference TRBV11-2 and TRBJ1-3, is EAGVAQSPRYKIIEKRQSVAFWCNPISGHATLYWYQQILGQGPKLLIQFQNNGVVDDSQLPKDRFSAERLKGVDSTLKIQPAKLEDSAVYLCASRLGPRNTIYFGEGSWLTVV.

This chain connects TRBV28 to TRBJ2-5, with D unresolved. Germline assignment: CDR1 MDHEN and CDR2 SYDVKM. CDR3 length: 14 residues. V gave up 5 bases and J gave up 6 bases, with 16 bases separating them. The CDR3 protein is CASSATAVGKTQYF. The CDR3 DNA sequence: TGTGCCAGCAGTGCGACTGCGGTTGGCAAGACCCAGTACTTC.

This clone was seen just once. This chain connects TRBV7-9 to TRBJ2-2; a weak D match, TRBD2 (6 bases). The germline V gene has CDR1 SEHNR and CDR2 FQNEAQ (reference sequence). V gave up 3 bases and J gave up 7 bases, with 15 bases separating them. The CDR3 runs to 15 residues. The CDR3 reads CASSFKSPGVGELFF. In nucleotides, the CDR3 is TGTGCCAGCAGCTTTAAGTCCCCGGGGGTCGGGGAGCTGTTTTTT.

V usage is TRBV5-4 and J usage is TRBJ2-1, with a weak D call TRBD1 (5 bases). The CDR3 spans 12 residues. Germline V gene lookup returns CDR1 SGHNT and CDR2 YYREEE (reference sequence). V was trimmed by 4 bases and J by 7 bases, leaving 9 bases between them. The CDR3 spells CASSPPGNEQFF. CDR3 DNA: TGTGCCAGCAGCCCTCCAGGGAATGAGCAGTTCTTC.

The rearrangement links TRBV19 to TRBJ2-1; D might be TRBD2 (5 bases). Looked up from germline, CDR1 is LNHDA and CDR2 is SQIVND (reference sequence). The V and J ends lost 3 bases and 7 bases respectively, with 19 bases between them. The length of the CDR3 is 16 residues. CDR3 amino acids: CASSMVGGLVENEQFF. DNA of the CDR3: TGTGCCAGTAGTATGGTGGGTGGACTGGTCGAGAATGAGCAGTTCTTC.

The rearrangement joins TRBV19 to TRBJ1-1; TRBD1 might be the D (6 bases). CDR1 and CDR2 from the germline V gene are LNHDA and SQIVND (reference sequence). CDR3 length: 14 amino acids. Trimming pared 7 bases from V and 6 bases from J, leaving 18 bases between. The CDR3 reads CASTKQGSVAEAFF. CDR3 DNA: TGTGCCAGTACCAAACAGGGTTCGGTGGCTGAAGCTTTCTTT.

The chain recombines TRBV5-1 with TRBJ2-2; 14 bases map to TRBD2. V lost 4 bases to trimming and J lost 4 bases; unmatched junction nucleotides: 6. This CDR3 contains 17 residues. In germline, CDR1 is SGHRS, CDR2 YFSETQ. The CDR3 sequence is CASSPTGTSGGTGELFF. CDR3 DNA sequence: TGCGCCAGCAGCCCTACCGGGACTAGCGGGGGCACCGGGGAGCTGTTTTTT. Full variable domain (remainder filled in from reference TRBV5-1 and TRBJ2-2): KAGVTQTPRYLIKTRGQQVTLSCSPISGHRSVSWYQQTPGQGLQFLFEYFSETQRNKGNFPGRFSGRQFSNSRSEMNVSTLELGDSALYLCASSPTGTSGGTGELFFGEGSRLTVL.

The J gene is TRBJ2-1, the V gene TRBV7-3; 14 bases are a match to TRBD2. V shed 8 bases and J 8 bases; nucleotides not matched to a gene: 20. The CDR3 has 19 residues. Germline assignment: CDR1 SGHTA and CDR2 FQGTGA. CDR3 in amino acids: CASPLRPGPGTSGSYEQFF. The DNA for the CDR3 is TGTGCCAGCCCTCTTCGGCCGGGGCCCGGGACTAGCGGGAGTTATGAGCAGTTCTTC.

This rearrangement joins TRBV11-3 to TRBJ2-3; 12 bases agree with TRBD2. Germline CDR1 and CDR2: SGHNT and YENEEA. CDR3 length: 16 amino acids. J was trimmed by 6 bases and V by 1 base; bases with no gene match: 5. The CDR3 spells CASSLASGRARDTQYF. CDR3 in DNA: TGTGCCAGCAGCTTAGCTAGCGGGAGGGCCCGCGATACGCAGTATTTT. The full variable domain, its missing parts supplied by reference TRBV11-3 and TRBJ2-3, is EAGVVQSPRYKIIEKKQPVAFWCNPISGHNTLYWYLQNLGQGPELLIRYENEEAVDDSQLPKDRFSAERLKGVDSTLKIQPAELGDSAVYLCASSLASGRARDTQYFGPGTRLTVL.

The V gene is TRBV5-1, the J gene TRBJ2-1; a possible D gene is TRBD1 (5 bases). V lost 0 bases to trimming and J lost 7 bases, with 8 bases between them. In germline, CDR1 is SGHRS, CDR2 YFSETQ. This CDR3 is built from 13 residues. In DNA, the CDR3 is TGCGCCAGCAGCTTGGGGGGCGAAAATGAGCAGTTCTTC. Its protein product is CASSLGGENEQFF.

The chain combines TRBV7-8 with TRBJ1-1, with a tentative D call TRBD1 (6 bases). Germline values: CDR1 SGHVS, CDR2 FQNEAQ. Between the trimmed V and J ends, which lost 4 bases and 9 bases, there was a span of 12 bases. The CDR3 spans 12 residues. The DNA for the CDR3 is TGTGCCAGCAGCTGGGGGCAGACCAAAGCTTTCTTT. It yields the protein CASSWGQTKAFF.

Only one count was recorded for this clone. The chain recombines TRBV7-6 with TRBJ2-5; TRBD1 matches at 10 bases. Trimming removed 0 bases from V and 6 bases from J; junction bases left unmatched: 4. The CDR3 sequence is 15 residues long. Germline loops: CDR1 SGHVS, CDR2 FNYEAQ. CDR3 sequence reads: CASSLAGQGSKTQYF. The CDR3 coding sequence is TGTGCCAGCAGCTTAGCGGGACAGGGGAGTAAGACCCAGTACTTC.

This chain connects TRBV7-2 to TRBJ2-4; tentatively, D is TRBD2 (5 bases). There are 16 residues in the CDR3. Per the germline V gene, CDR1 is SGHTA and CDR2 is FQGNSA. Trimming took off 5 bases at V and 9 bases at J, with 23 bases between the two ends. CDR3 bases: TGTGCCAGCAGCCCGGGGTCTGGAAGCTCAGGAGTCATTCAGTACTTC. It translates to CASSPGSGSSGVIQYF.

About this clone: The junction differs from germline at one of its ends, possibly a read error. V and J are TRBV13 and TRBJ2-3; 9 positions match TRBD2. The CDR3 extends over 15 amino acids. The germline V gene has CDR1 PRHDT and CDR2 FYEKMQ (reference sequence). The CDR3 sequence is CASRSREGPLDTRYF. The CDR3 coding sequence is TGTGCCAGCAGGTCGCGGGAGGGCCCTCTAGATACGCGGTATTTT. The entire variable domain, with the rest obtained from reference TRBV13 and TRBJ2-3, is as follows: AAGVIQSPRHLIKEKRETATLKCYPIPRHDTVYWYQQGPGQDPQFLISFYEKMQSDKGSIPDRFSAQQFSDYHSELNMSSLELGDSALYFCASRSREGPLDTRYFGPGTRLTVL.

The chain links TRBV4-2 to TRBJ2-1; perhaps TRBD2 as D (6 bases). There are 16 residues in the CDR3. The ends were cut back, 1 base at V and 7 bases at J, with 17 bases in the middle. Germline-derived CDR1 and CDR2 are LGHNA and YNFKEQ. The chain's CDR3 is CASSQGLATGRNEQFF. DNA for the CDR3: TGTGCCAGCAGCCAAGGGCTAGCGACGGGGAGGAATGAGCAGTTCTTC.

The CDR3 DNA reads TGTGCCAGCAGTCCACCGCCCTCAGACAGGGGCTATGGCTACACCTTC. Translating gives CASSPPPSDRGYGYTF. The chain has TRBV27 and TRBJ1-2, with 8 nucleotides matching TRBD1. Germline lookup yields CDR1 MNHEY and CDR2 SMNVEV (reference sequence). The CDR3 length is 16 residues. Trimming cost V 5 bases and J 4 bases; bases outside gene matches: 12.

V usage is TRBV28 and J usage is TRBJ2-7; possible D gene TRBD2, 5 bases. Germline V lookup: CDR1 MDHEN, CDR2 SYDVKM. The CDR3 totals 13 residues. With 5 bases removed from V and 3 bases from J, the gap between germline ends came to 11 bases. The chain's CDR3 is CASSELGDYEQYF. CDR3 in DNA: TGTGCCAGCAGTGAACTAGGAGACTACGAGCAGTACTTC.

This clone was seen only once. The rearrangement joins TRBV19 to TRBJ2-2; D not certain. This CDR3 region has 15 residues. Trimming left V 7 bases short and J 4 bases short, with 16 bases between. In germline, CDR1 is LNHDA, CDR2 SQIVND (reference sequence). The CDR3, as DNA: TGTGCCAGTATGGTGGGTAGACAAATCACCGGGGAGCTGTTTTTT. Amino acid sequence: CASMVGRQITGELFF.

The V and J genes are TRBV4-1 and TRBJ1-2, with TRBD1 as a possible D gene (5 bases). Trimming took off 1 base at V and 5 bases at J, with 14 bases between the two ends. CDR3 length: 15 residues. CDR1 and CDR2 (germline): MGHRA, YSYEKL. DNA of the CDR3: TGCGCCAGCAGCCAAGTGGTTACAGGAACTTATGGCTACACCTTC. It translates to CASSQVVTGTYGYTF.

This clone appeared a few times. V usage is TRBV28 and J usage is TRBJ2-3, with 15 bases lining up with TRBD2. CDR3 length equals 18 residues. Trimming cost V 2 bases and J 1 base; bases outside gene matches: 4. From germline, CDR1 is MDHEN and CDR2 SYDVKM. This chain's CDR3 is CASSLGTSGGRGTDTQYF. The CDR3 nucleotides read TGTGCCAGCAGTTTAGGGACTAGCGGGGGGAGGGGCACAGATACGCAGTATTTT. Together with reference TRBV28 and TRBJ2-3, the CDR3 gives the full variable domain: DVKVTQSSRYLVKRTGEKVFLECVQDMDHENMFWYRQDPGLGLRLIYFSYDVKMKEKGDIPEGYSVSREKKERFSLILESASTNQTSMYLCASSLGTSGGRGTDTQYFGPGTRLTVL.

This rearrangement joins TRBV11-3 to TRBJ2-5; 8 bases fit TRBD2. CDR3 length: 14 residues. Losses at the gene ends were 5 bases for V and 7 bases for J; bases not matched to a gene: 9. Germline CDR1 SGHNT, CDR2 YENEEA. CDR3 nucleotide sequence: TGTGCCAGCAGCCCCACGGGGGGGCTGGGGACCCAGTACTTC. The encoded protein is CASSPTGGLGTQYF.